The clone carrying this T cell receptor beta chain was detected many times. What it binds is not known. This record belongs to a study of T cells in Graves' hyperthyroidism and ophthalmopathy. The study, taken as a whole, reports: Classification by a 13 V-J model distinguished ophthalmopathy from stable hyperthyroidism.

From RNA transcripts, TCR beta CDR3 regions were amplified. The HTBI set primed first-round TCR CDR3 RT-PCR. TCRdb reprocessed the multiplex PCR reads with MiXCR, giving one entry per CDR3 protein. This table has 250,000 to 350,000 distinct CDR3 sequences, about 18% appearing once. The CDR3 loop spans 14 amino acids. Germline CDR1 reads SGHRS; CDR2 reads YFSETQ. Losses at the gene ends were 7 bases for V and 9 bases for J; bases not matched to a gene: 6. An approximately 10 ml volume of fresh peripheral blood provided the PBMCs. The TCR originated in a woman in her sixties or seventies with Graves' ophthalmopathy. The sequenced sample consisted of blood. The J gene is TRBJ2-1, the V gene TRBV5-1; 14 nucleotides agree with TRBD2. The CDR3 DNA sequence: TGCGCCAGCCGGGGACTAGCGGGAGTGAGTGAGCAGTTCTTC. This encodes CASRGLAGVSEQFF.